The 25 T cell receptor beta chains below come from one sample, sequenced in a study of blood T cell repertoires in COVID-19. Some clones are missing from TCRdb's copy, which holds only in-frame ones; the method was immunoSEQ multiplex PCR. This table has 200,000 to 250,000 clones, around 81% appearing once. The specimen was peripheral blood. These receptor sequences come from a woman in her 30s who had recovered from COVID-19.

The rearrangement uses TRBV28 and TRBJ2-7, with D possibly TRBD2 on 6 matching bases. CDR1 and CDR2 from the germline V gene are MDHEN and SYDVKM. This CDR3 contains 12 residues. V lost 5 bases and J 7 bases, leaving 12 bases between the germline ends. The CDR3 region is CASSRPGLEQYF. CDR3 nucleotide sequence: TGTGCCAGCAGTCGTCCGGGACTGGAGCAGTACTTC.

V gene TRBV4-1 combines with J gene TRBJ2-7; D might be TRBD1 (5 bases). V lost 0 bases and J 3 bases, leaving 18 bases between the germline ends. CDR3 length: 17 amino acids. Germline V gives CDR1 MGHRA, CDR2 YSYEKL. CDR3: CASSQDLRDREFYEQYF. The CDR3 DNA reads TGCGCCAGCAGCCAAGATCTCCGAGACAGAGAATTCTACGAGCAGTACTTC.

In its sample, this clone was seen many times. This chain uses TRBV19 with TRBJ2-1; weak D call: TRBD2 (5 bases). The germline CDR1 and CDR2 sequences are LNHDA and SQIVND (reference sequence). V lost 1 base, J lost 4 bases, and 11 bases lay in between. The CDR3 is 15 amino acids. Written as DNA, the CDR3 is TGTGCCAGTAGTATAGCCTCACTAGGGTACAATGAGCAGTTCTTC. It specifies CASSIASLGYNEQFF.

As regards this clone: In the same sample, other DNA sequences code for this CDR3. The genes are TRBV28 and TRBJ1-2; 11 positions match TRBD1. The V gene's germline CDR1 is MDHEN and CDR2 SYDVKM. Trimming removed 6 bases from V and 4 bases from J; junction bases left unmatched: 4. The CDR3 spans 14 residues. The DNA of the CDR3 is TGTGCCAGCAGACGGACAGGGGGCGGCTATGGCTACACCTTC. It codes for CASRRTGGGYGYTF.

The V gene is TRBV3-1 (or the pseudogene TRBV3-2), the J gene TRBJ2-1, with TRBD2 identical over 11 bases. With V trimmed by 0 bases and J by 8 bases, 9 bases remained unmatched. Germline lookup yields CDR1 LGHDT and CDR2 YNNKEL (reference sequence). The CDR3 totals 17 residues. CDR3: CASSQEVLAGGMDEQFF. In nucleotides, the CDR3 is TGTGCCAGCAGCCAAGAGGTCCTAGCGGGAGGAATGGATGAGCAGTTCTTC.

The chain carries TRBV4-2 and TRBJ2-5; a possible D gene is TRBD2 (5 bases). The CDR3 is 15 residues long. The germline CDR1 and CDR2 sequences are LGHNA and YNFKEQ. The V end was cut by 1 base, the J end by 0 bases, with 9 bases between. Here the CDR3 DNA reads TGTGCCAGCAGCCAAGTGACGCGGGACCAAGAGACCCAGTACTTC. Encoded protein: CASSQVTRDQETQYF.

J is TRBJ1-1 and V is TRBV18, with D unclear. Germline lookup yields CDR1 KGHSH and CDR2 LQKENI. CDR3 size: 13 residues. V was trimmed by 2 bases and J by 1 base, leaving 5 bases between them. CDR3 in amino acids: CASSPGRNTEAFF. CDR3 DNA sequence: TGTGCCAGCTCACCAGGGAGGAACACTGAAGCTTTCTTT.

The rearrangement links TRBV15 to TRBJ1-2; 9 positions agree with TRBD1. The CDR3 is 15 residues long. After removal of 0 bases from V and 6 bases from J, the junction contained 5 bases not matched to a gene. Germline CDR1 reads LNHNV; CDR2 reads YYDKDF (reference sequence). This chain's CDR3 is CATSRDIGQGNGYTF. Here the CDR3 DNA reads TGTGCCACCAGCAGAGATATCGGACAGGGGAATGGCTACACCTTC.

The genes are TRBV28 and TRBJ2-1, with 7 bases aligning to TRBD2. V shed 8 bases, J shed 3 bases, and the junction held 4 bases outside the gene matches. Germline V gene data show CDR1 as MDHEN and CDR2 as SYDVKM. CDR3 size: 13 residues. The CDR3 DNA follows: TGTGCCAGCGGGGCGGGGGACTACAATGAGCAGTTCTTC. It is translated as CASGAGDYNEQFF.

The rearrangement joins TRBV28 to TRBJ1-5; 8 bases are a match to TRBD1. From germline, CDR1 is MDHEN and CDR2 SYDVKM. The V gene end was trimmed by 2 bases and the J gene end by 9 bases; junction bases not matched to a gene: 6. The CDR3 length is 14 residues. The CDR3 here is CASSLPQGGWPQHF. CDR3 nucleotide sequence: TGTGCCAGCAGTTTACCACAGGGGGGCTGGCCCCAGCATTTT.

The chain joins TRBV24-1 to TRBJ1-1; TRBD1 is a possible D gene (6 bases). V was trimmed by 4 bases and J by 1 base, leaving 6 bases between them. This CDR3 region has 13 residues. Germline V lookup: CDR1 KGHDR, CDR2 SFDVKD. The CDR3 nucleotides are TGTGCCACCAGTGAAGGGGGGAACACTGAAGCTTTCTTT. Protein sequence: CATSEGGNTEAFF.

This chain links TRBV9 with TRBJ1-6, with a tentative D call TRBD1 (5 bases). Deletions cut 0 bases from V and 4 bases from J, with 17 bases between. CDR1 and CDR2 from the germline V gene are SGDLS and YYNGEE. The CDR3 spans 18 residues. The CDR3 DNA is TGTGCCAGCAGCGTAGCCCCGCCGGGGGGGGATTATAATTCACCCCTCCACTTT. This encodes CASSVAPPGGDYNSPLHF.

The gene calls are TRBV28 and TRBJ1-1, with 8 nucleotides matching TRBD1. This CDR3 has 13 residues. The V gene's germline CDR1 is MDHEN and CDR2 SYDVKM. Trimming at V came to 5 bases and at J to 5 bases, leaving 4 bases not matched to a gene. The CDR3 coding sequence is TGTGCCAGCAGTACCCGGACAGGGACTGAAGCTTTCTTT. This gives the protein CASSTRTGTEAFF.

The V gene is TRBV28, the J gene TRBJ2-2; 9 positions match TRBD2. The ends lost 4 bases at V and 3 bases at J; junction bases unmatched: 3. The germline CDR1 and CDR2 sequences are MDHEN and SYDVKM. CDR3 length equals 15 residues. The CDR3 nucleotides read TGTGCCAGCAGTTCTAGCGGGGTTCACACCGGGGAGCTGTTTTTT. Translation: CASSSSGVHTGELFF.

This chain connects TRBV10-1 to TRBJ2-2, with D possibly being TRBD2 (6 bases). Trimming stripped 0 bases from V and 2 bases from J, with 10 bases between. Germline V gene lookup returns CDR1 WNHNN and CDR2 SYGVQD (reference sequence). The CDR3 sequence is 16 residues long. The CDR3 coding sequence is TGCGCCAGCAGTGAGTCGGGCGGGGCCAACACCGGGGAGCTGTTTTTT. Translated, it gives CASSESGGANTGELFF.

The rearrangement joins TRBV3-1 (or the pseudogene TRBV3-2) to TRBJ2-3; 7 nucleotides agree with TRBD2. The CDR3 sequence is 20 residues long. V dropped 0 bases and J dropped 0; count of bases not matched to a gene: 15. CDR1 and CDR2 (germline): LGHDT, YNNKEL (reference sequence). CDR3 loop: CASSQEVVGGGPMSTDTQYF. The CDR3, as DNA: TGTGCCAGCAGCCAAGAAGTAGTCGGGGGAGGGCCGATGAGCACAGATACGCAGTATTTT.

The gene calls are TRBV14 and TRBJ2-5; maybe TRBD1 (5 bases). The V end was cut by 1 base, the J end by 3 bases, with 15 bases between. Germline V CDR1 and CDR2: SGHDN, FVKESK. This CDR3 spans 16 amino acids. DNA of the CDR3: TGTGCCAGCAGCCAAGTATTCGTGGGGCCCAAAGAGACCCAGTACTTC. This encodes CASSQVFVGPKETQYF.

The chain couples TRBV3-1 (or the pseudogene TRBV3-2) to TRBJ2-7, with 7 bases fitting TRBD2. The CDR3 runs 15 residues. V dropped 1 base and J dropped 3; count of bases not matched to a gene: 6. The germline gives CDR1 LGHDT, CDR2 YNNKEL (reference sequence). This CDR3 is CASSQGSSGLYEQYF. CDR3 nucleotide sequence: TGTGCCAGCAGCCAAGGGTCTAGCGGTCTCTACGAGCAGTACTTC.

J is TRBJ2-1 and V is TRBV28, with 10 bases fitting TRBD1. Germline values: CDR1 MDHEN, CDR2 SYDVKM. Germline trimming cut 5 bases from V and 7 bases from J; bases unmatched to any gene: 8. This CDR3 is built from 15 residues. This CDR3 reads CASSVDRGVGNEQFF. CDR3 nucleotides: TGTGCCAGCAGTGTGGACAGGGGGGTGGGGAATGAGCAGTTCTTC.

This sequence joins TRBV4-1 and TRBJ1-1, with D hard to call. The germline gives CDR1 MGHRA, CDR2 YSYEKL. The CDR3 contains 13 residues. The ends were cut back, 3 bases at V and 5 bases at J, with 10 bases in the middle. The CDR3 DNA sequence: TGCGCCAGCAGCCATCCCTCCGGGACTGAAGCTTTCTTT. It specifies CASSHPSGTEAFF.

V is TRBV6-5 and J is TRBJ2-3; TRBD1 aligns across 7 bases. Germline V gives CDR1 MNHEY, CDR2 SVGAGI. Trimming at V came to 5 bases and at J to 6 bases, leaving 11 bases not matched to a gene. The CDR3 runs 15 residues. This CDR3 reads CASSPIAGGRDTQYF. The CDR3 DNA sequence: TGTGCCAGCAGTCCGATAGCAGGGGGACGGGATACGCAGTATTTT.

This clone was seen only a few times. The V gene is TRBV4-1, the J gene TRBJ1-5; possibly TRBD1 for D (5 bases). The V gene's germline CDR1 is MGHRA and CDR2 YSYEKL. V lost 1 base, J lost 6 bases, and 7 bases lay in between. This CDR3 contains 13 residues. CDR3 residues: CASSQGQFQPQHF. For the CDR3, the DNA is TGCGCCAGCAGCCAAGGACAGTTTCAGCCCCAGCATTTT.

The J gene is TRBJ2-1, the V gene TRBV2; D is perhaps TRBD1 (5 bases). V lost 3 bases and J lost 5, with 14 bases in between. CDR1 and CDR2 (germline): SNHLY, FYNNEI. There are 15 residues in the CDR3. The CDR3 nucleotides read TGTGCCAGCAGTGATGAGGTGGGGCCAGACAATGAGCAGTTCTTC. Protein product: CASSDEVGPDNEQFF. The entire variable domain, with the rest obtained from reference TRBV2 and TRBJ2-1, is as follows: EPEVTQTPSHQVTQMGQEVILRCVPISNHLYFYWYRQILGQKVEFLVSFYNNEISEKSEIFDDQFSVERPDGSNFTLKIRSTKLEDSAMYFCASSDEVGPDNEQFFGPGTRLTVL.

In this sample, this clone turned up a few times. The V call is TRBV24-1, the J call TRBJ2-1; TRBD1 matches at 9 bases. V trimming: 3 bases; J trimming: 1 base; junction bases outside the gene matches: 9. CDR1 KGHDR and CDR2 SFDVKD come from the germline V gene. The CDR3 extends over 18 amino acids. The CDR3 reads CATSDRNRDRVSYNEQFF. In DNA form, the CDR3 reads TGTGCCACCAGTGATAGAAACCGGGACAGGGTTTCCTACAATGAGCAGTTCTTC.

The V call is TRBV9, the J call TRBJ2-3, with 8 nucleotides matching TRBD2. Germline values: CDR1 SGDLS, CDR2 YYNGEE. The CDR3 spans 16 residues. V was pared by 2 bases and J by 4 bases, with 9 bases of the junction left unmatched. CDR3 sequence: CASSVSGGRSADTQYF. In nucleotides, the CDR3 is TGTGCCAGCAGCGTTTCTGGCGGGAGGTCGGCAGATACGCAGTATTTT.